This T cell receptor (beta chain) derives from a study of blood T cell repertoires in COVID-19. Study-wide background: Sites across the United States, Italy and Spain contributed samples from acute and convalescent COVID-19. PBMCs, B-cell-depleted T cells, or T cells provided the cDNA or gDNA that made up the material.

As originally analysed: Counts of nucleated cells, estimated from reference gene primer amplification, were obtained. TCRdb keeps only in-frame clones here, not all; method: immunoSEQ multiplex PCR. V and J calls and clone size follow that table, whereas D and trimming were derived from the DNA. The sample shows some 120,000 clones, approximately 87% of them seen only once. The sequence was obtained from a woman in her sixties or seventies with acute or convalescent COVID-19. Material: peripheral blood.

CDR3 bases: TGTGCCAGCAGACGGACAGGGAGTAGCAATCAGCCCCAGCATTTT. This sequence encodes CASRRTGSSNQPQHF. The chain couples TRBV28 to TRBJ1-5; 8 bases fit TRBD1. The germline V gene has CDR1 MDHEN and CDR2 SYDVKM. This CDR3 region has 15 residues. With V trimmed by 6 bases and J by 0 bases, 4 bases remained unmatched.